These 5 T cell receptor beta chains came from one sample sequenced in a study of blood T cell repertoires in COVID-19. TCRdb's copy holds only in-frame clones and misses some; the assay was immunoSEQ multiplex PCR. The repertoire has more than 200,000 clones, 83% of them found once; the top ten carry 2% to 3%. The material sequenced was peripheral blood. The receptors here all came from a woman in her 40s with active or convalescent COVID-19.

V and J are TRBV19 and TRBJ2-5; tentatively, D is TRBD2 (5 bases). The CDR3 runs 15 residues. Between the trimmed V and J ends, which lost 5 bases and 0 bases, there was a span of 13 bases. Germline CDR1 reads LNHDA; CDR2 reads SQIVND (reference sequence). The CDR3 sequence is CASSSLTGYQETQYF. The DNA of the CDR3 is TGTGCCAGTAGTTCTCTGACGGGGTACCAAGAGACCCAGTACTTC.

The rearrangement uses TRBV21-1 and TRBJ2-6; the table's D call, TRBD2, was not checked against the DNA. TRBV21-1 is designated a pseudogene. The CDR3 length is 18 residues. CDR3 sequence reads: CASSNPTDFSSGANVLTF. The CDR3 DNA reads as TGTGCCAGCAGCAACCCGACGGACTTTAGCTCTGGGGCCAACGTCCTGACTTTC.

The gene calls are TRBV7-9 and TRBJ1-2; no reliable D call. The V and J ends lost 5 bases and 2 bases respectively, with 9 bases between them. The CDR3 contains 13 residues. From germline, CDR1 is SEHNR and CDR2 FQNEAQ (reference sequence). The CDR3 DNA is TGTGCCAGCAGCCGCGACGGGAACTATGGCTACACCTTC. The encoded protein is CASSRDGNYGYTF.

This clone was seen many times. The chain combines TRBV25-1 with TRBJ1-3, with a tentative D call TRBD1 (5 bases). Germline V lookup: CDR1 MGHDK, CDR2 SYGVNS. Trimming cost V 3 bases and J 2 bases, with 11 bases left between them. This CDR3 contains 15 residues. This CDR3 reads CASSDPVRAGNTIYF. The CDR3, as DNA: TGTGCCAGCAGTGACCCCGTCAGGGCTGGAAACACCATATATTTT.

The chain combines TRBV6-5 with TRBJ2-5, with 9 bases fitting TRBD1. The germline CDR1 and CDR2 sequences are MNHEY and SVGAGI. V lost 7 bases to trimming and J lost 4 bases; unmatched junction nucleotides: 7. The CDR3 runs to 14 residues. The CDR3 bases are TGTGCCAGCAAAGGACAGGGGTGGCGAGAGACCCAGTACTTC. Translation gives CASKGQGWRETQYF.